This T cell receptor beta chain was sequenced during a study of CXCR3-negative and CXCR3-positive naive CD8 T cells. General study findings and limits: Naive CXCR3-positive cells had TRB CDR3s more hydrophobic than those of CXCR3-negative naive cells.

A word on this clonotype: Its antigen is not known.

This CDR3 is 14 amino acids long. CDR1 and CDR2 from the germline V gene are MDHEN and SYDVKM. Each TRB cDNA library was prepared by 5' RACE (with UMI labels). TCRdb re-called the 5' RACE reads and shows each CDR3 protein once, DNA omitted. This sample's table has approximately 89,000 distinct CDR3 sequences. The V call is TRBV28, the J call TRBJ1-2. The clonotype was recovered from a human donor in good health. Some clones in this sample may be carry-over from other donors' samples. Material: naive CXCR3+ CD8+ T cells from blood. Subset defined: CD45RO-CCR7+CD27+CD95- naive CD8+ T cells expressing CXCR3 (TNR3+). CDR3 region: CATRIDPLDYGYTF.